The 9 T cell receptor beta chains presented below share a single source sample, sequenced in a study of OX40 agonist ivuxolimab in advanced cancers. Using immunoSEQ multiplex PCR, the repertoire was profiled, and TCRdb retains in-frame clones only, with some absent. The sample lists about 83,000 clones; around 86% were seen once. Sequences were derived from CD4+ or CD8+ T cells sorted from blood, sampled in a trial of the OX40 agonist ivuxolimab. These receptors originate from an adult with an advanced solid tumor such as melanoma, head and neck, liver or kidney cancer.

This clone was recorded only once. The chain is built from TRBV5-1 and TRBJ2-5, with D possibly TRBD2 on 5 matching bases. V lost 4 bases and J 4 bases, leaving 17 bases between the germline ends. In germline, CDR1 is SGHRS, CDR2 YFSETQ. The CDR3 runs to 15 residues. The CDR3 loop reads CASSPRAGGGETQYF. CDR3 bases: TGCGCCAGCAGCCCTAGGGCCGGAGGTGGAGAGACCCAGTACTTC.

This sequence joins TRBV5-6 and TRBJ2-7, with 9 bases identical to TRBD1. The J segment lost 2 bases and the V segment lost 3 bases, leaving 3 bases of the junction unmatched. This CDR3 region has 14 residues. From germline, CDR1 is SGHDT and CDR2 YYEEEE. The CDR3 loop reads CASSWTGVTYEQYF. CDR3 DNA sequence: TGTGCCAGCAGCTGGACAGGGGTCACCTACGAGCAGTACTTC.

The rearrangement links TRBV7-9 to TRBJ1-2; 7 bases agree with TRBD1. V lost 8 bases, J lost 4 bases, and 16 bases stayed unmatched. The CDR3 loop spans 16 amino acids. In germline, CDR1 is SEHNR, CDR2 FQNEAQ (reference sequence). Here the CDR3 DNA reads TGTGCCAGCGCGGGCAGGGGGAGCCTTTCTCTCTATGGCTACACCTTC. Encoded protein: CASAGRGSLSLYGYTF. The whole variable domain, filled in from reference TRBV7-9 and TRBJ1-2, reads DTGVSQNPRHKITKRGQNVTFRCDPISEHNRLYWYRQTLGQGPEFLTYFQNEAQLEKSRLLSDRFSAERPKGSFSTLEIQRTEQGDSAMYLCASAGRGSLSLYGYTFGSGTRLTVV.

The chain joins TRBV4-2 to TRBJ2-7; the D is unclear. Germline values: CDR1 LGHNA, CDR2 YNFKEQ. This CDR3 contains 16 residues. V gave up 4 bases and J gave up 3 bases, with 19 bases separating them. CDR3 nucleotides: TGTGCCAGCAGCCCCATGGGTGCAGGTCCAAGCTACGAGCAGTACTTC. Protein product: CASSPMGAGPSYEQYF.

The chain combines TRBV5-1 with TRBJ1-4; D is ambiguous. The ends were cut back, 1 base at V and 7 bases at J, with 11 bases in the middle. In germline, CDR1 is SGHRS, CDR2 YFSETQ. This CDR3 contains 14 residues. CDR3 sequence: CASSLSGSGEKLFF. The CDR3 bases are TGCGCCAGCAGCTTGTCGGGGTCCGGTGAAAAACTGTTTTTT.

V gene TRBV5-1 combines with J gene TRBJ2-6; unclear D gene. The CDR3 sequence is 15 residues long. Germline CDR1 is SGHRS and CDR2 is YFSETQ. The V end was cut by 4 bases, the J end by 0 bases, with 8 bases between. The CDR3 sequence: CASSMVGSGANVLTF. The CDR3 coding sequence is TGCGCCAGCAGCATGGTCGGCTCTGGGGCCAACGTCCTGACTTTC.

This clone was detected only a few times. This sequence joins TRBV2 and TRBJ2-7; 9 positions match TRBD1. J gave up 4 bases and V 7 bases, and 5 bases lay outside the gene matches. CDR3 size: 13 residues. Germline V gives CDR1 SNHLY, CDR2 FYNNEI. DNA for the CDR3: TGTGCCAGCAATACAGGGGGCCCTTACGAGCAGTACTTC. The encoded protein is CASNTGGPYEQYF. The complete variable domain, with remaining parts taken from reference TRBV2 and TRBJ2-7, reads EPEVTQTPSHQVTQMGQEVILRCVPISNHLYFYWYRQILGQKVEFLVSFYNNEISEKSEIFDDQFSVERPDGSNFTLKIRSTKLEDSAMYFCASNTGGPYEQYFGPGTRLTVT.

The CDR3 DNA reads TGTGCCAGCAGCCTAACAACAGTTCAGCCCCAGCATTTT. Its translation is CASSLTTVQPQHF. The genes are TRBV7-2 and TRBJ1-5; no definite D call. This CDR3 has 13 amino acids. Germline CDR1 is SGHTA and CDR2 is FQGNSA. V lost 5 bases to trimming and J lost 6 bases, with 11 bases between them.

The rearrangement uses TRBV10-3 and TRBJ2-1; no firm D call. Trimming shortened V by 4 bases and J by 5 bases, and 6 bases separated the two germline ends. Germline V gene sequence: CDR1 ENHRY, CDR2 SYGVKD. This CDR3 comprises 12 residues. The chain's CDR3 is CAISGTNNEQFF. The CDR3 DNA is TGTGCCATCAGTGGCACCAACAATGAGCAGTTCTTC.